The 9 T cell receptor beta chains reported below all come from one sample, sequenced in a study of blood T cell repertoires in COVID-19. The data were produced by immunoSEQ multiplex PCR, yet TCRdb's version contains in-frame clones alone and is incomplete. The table shows roughly 210,000 clones, with about 87% occurring only once. Sequencing was done on a sample of peripheral blood. The receptors originated from a man between 65 and 80 years old with acute or convalescent COVID-19.

This clone was observed a few times. The rearrangement links TRBV18 to TRBJ2-7, with 9 bases that match TRBD1. This CDR3 is 14 amino acids long. Germline V gives CDR1 KGHSH, CDR2 LQKENI. V gave up 2 bases and J gave up 2 bases; unmatched junction bases: 1. CDR3 region: CASSPGTGTYEQYF. In DNA form, the CDR3 reads TGTGCCAGCTCACCAGGGACAGGGACCTACGAGCAGTACTTC.

The V call is TRBV19, the J call TRBJ1-5; D is ambiguous. CDR3 length equals 14 residues. V was cut by 10 bases and J by 7 bases, with 20 bases left in between. Per germline, CDR1 LNHDA and CDR2 SQIVND (reference sequence). Here the CDR3 reads CATELSGLRQPQHF. CDR3 in DNA: TGTGCCACCGAACTTAGCGGGTTGCGGCAGCCCCAGCATTTT.

The chain joins TRBV21-1 to TRBJ2-2; TRBD2, as called in the table, went unchecked against the DNA. TRBV21-1 is termed a pseudogene. The CDR3 is made up of 21 amino acids. CDR3 bases: TGTGCCAGCAGCAAAGCTCCCGGTTCGGCTGATCATTTCGAGGACACCGGGGAGCTGTTTTTT. This gives the protein CASSKAPGSADHFEDTGELFF.

This rearrangement joins TRBV4-2 to TRBJ1-1; D remains unclear. The CDR3 contains 15 residues. Germline values: CDR1 LGHNA, CDR2 YNFKEQ. Trimming pared 4 bases from V and 4 bases from J, leaving 16 bases between. The CDR3 is CASSPGSPQSTEAFF. The CDR3 region has the DNA TGTGCCAGCAGCCCGGGTAGTCCCCAGAGCACTGAAGCTTTCTTT.

The rearrangement links TRBV18 to TRBJ2-6; 9 bases agree with TRBD1. Losses at the gene ends were 6 bases for V and 6 bases for J; bases not matched to a gene: 6. The CDR3 length is 15 residues. Per the germline V gene, CDR1 is KGHSH and CDR2 is LQKENI. CDR3 sequence (DNA): TGTGCCAGCTCGCCGGGACAGGGACCGGCCAACGTCCTGACTTTC. It translates to CASSPGQGPANVLTF.

The rearrangement joins TRBV5-1 to TRBJ1-6; 7 positions agree with TRBD1. The CDR3 has 15 amino acids. The germline CDR1 and CDR2 sequences are SGHRS and YFSETQ. V was pared by 0 bases and J by 5 bases, with 2 bases of the junction left unmatched. In DNA, the CDR3 is TGCGCCAGCAGCTTGGGGGACAGCGATAATTCACCCCTCCACTTT. Its protein product is CASSLGDSDNSPLHF.

This chain connects TRBV5-1 to TRBJ1-3; D remains unclear. Germline-derived CDR1 and CDR2 are SGHRS and YFSETQ. V was cut by 0 bases and J by 2 bases, with 12 bases left in between. CDR3 length: 16 amino acids. The DNA of the CDR3 is TGCGCCAGCAGCTTGGCGGCCGCCGGGGCTGGAAACACCATATATTTT. Translation: CASSLAAAGAGNTIYF. Full variable domain (rest looked up from reference TRBV5-1 and TRBJ1-3): KAGVTQTPRYLIKTRGQQVTLSCSPISGHRSVSWYQQTPGQGLQFLFEYFSETQRNKGNFPGRFSGRQFSNSRSEMNVSTLELGDSALYLCASSLAAAGAGNTIYFGEGSWLTVV.

This chain connects TRBV3-1 (or the pseudogene TRBV3-2) to TRBJ2-3, with D unclear. In germline, CDR1 is LGHDT, CDR2 YNNKEL (reference sequence). V lost 4 bases and J lost 2, with 4 bases in between. The CDR3 extends over 12 amino acids. The CDR3 reads CASSPYTDTQYF. For the CDR3, the DNA is TGTGCCAGCAGCCCCTACACAGATACGCAGTATTTT.

The chain couples TRBV5-4 to TRBJ2-1; 8 bases agree with TRBD2. Per the germline V gene, CDR1 is SGHNT and CDR2 is YYREEE (reference sequence). V was clipped by 0 bases and J by 0 bases; unmatched bases: 8. The CDR3 extends over 18 amino acids. The CDR3, as DNA: TGTGCCAGCAGCTTGGCCGTGCTAGCGGGTTACTCCTACAATGAGCAGTTCTTC. Protein sequence: CASSLAVLAGYSYNEQFF.